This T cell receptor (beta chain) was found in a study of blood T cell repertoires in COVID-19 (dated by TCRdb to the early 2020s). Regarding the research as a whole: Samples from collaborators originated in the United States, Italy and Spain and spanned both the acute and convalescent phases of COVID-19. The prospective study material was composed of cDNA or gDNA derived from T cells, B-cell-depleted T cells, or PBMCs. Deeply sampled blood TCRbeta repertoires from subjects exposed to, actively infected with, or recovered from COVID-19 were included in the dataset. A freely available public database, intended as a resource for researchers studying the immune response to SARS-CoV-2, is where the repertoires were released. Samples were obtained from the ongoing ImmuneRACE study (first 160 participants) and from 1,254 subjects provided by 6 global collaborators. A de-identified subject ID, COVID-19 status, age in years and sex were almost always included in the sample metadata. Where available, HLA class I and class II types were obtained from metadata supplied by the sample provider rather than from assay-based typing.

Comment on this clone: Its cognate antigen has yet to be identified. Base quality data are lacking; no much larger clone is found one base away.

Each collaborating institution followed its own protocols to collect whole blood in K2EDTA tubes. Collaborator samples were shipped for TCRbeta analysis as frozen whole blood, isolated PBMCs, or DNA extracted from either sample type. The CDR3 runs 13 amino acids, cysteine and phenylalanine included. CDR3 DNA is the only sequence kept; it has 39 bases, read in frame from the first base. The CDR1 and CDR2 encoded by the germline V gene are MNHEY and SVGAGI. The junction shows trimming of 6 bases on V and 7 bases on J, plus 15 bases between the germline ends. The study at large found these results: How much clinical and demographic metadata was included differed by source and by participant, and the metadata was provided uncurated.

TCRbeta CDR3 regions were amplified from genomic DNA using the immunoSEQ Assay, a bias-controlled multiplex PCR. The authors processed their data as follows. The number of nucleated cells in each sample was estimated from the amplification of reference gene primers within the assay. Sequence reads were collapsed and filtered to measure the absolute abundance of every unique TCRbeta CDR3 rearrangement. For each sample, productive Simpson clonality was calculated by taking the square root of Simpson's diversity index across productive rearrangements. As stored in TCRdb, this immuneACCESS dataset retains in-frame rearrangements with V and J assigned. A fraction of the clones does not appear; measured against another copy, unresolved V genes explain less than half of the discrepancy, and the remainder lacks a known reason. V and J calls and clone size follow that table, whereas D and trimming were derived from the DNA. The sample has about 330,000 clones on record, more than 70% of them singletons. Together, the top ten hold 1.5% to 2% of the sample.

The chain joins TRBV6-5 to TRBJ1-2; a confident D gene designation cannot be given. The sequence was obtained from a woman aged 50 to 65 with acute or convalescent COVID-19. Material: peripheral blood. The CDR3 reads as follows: CASSSYRGAGYTF. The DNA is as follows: TGTGCCAGCAGCTCCTACCGGGGAGCTGGCTACACCTTC.